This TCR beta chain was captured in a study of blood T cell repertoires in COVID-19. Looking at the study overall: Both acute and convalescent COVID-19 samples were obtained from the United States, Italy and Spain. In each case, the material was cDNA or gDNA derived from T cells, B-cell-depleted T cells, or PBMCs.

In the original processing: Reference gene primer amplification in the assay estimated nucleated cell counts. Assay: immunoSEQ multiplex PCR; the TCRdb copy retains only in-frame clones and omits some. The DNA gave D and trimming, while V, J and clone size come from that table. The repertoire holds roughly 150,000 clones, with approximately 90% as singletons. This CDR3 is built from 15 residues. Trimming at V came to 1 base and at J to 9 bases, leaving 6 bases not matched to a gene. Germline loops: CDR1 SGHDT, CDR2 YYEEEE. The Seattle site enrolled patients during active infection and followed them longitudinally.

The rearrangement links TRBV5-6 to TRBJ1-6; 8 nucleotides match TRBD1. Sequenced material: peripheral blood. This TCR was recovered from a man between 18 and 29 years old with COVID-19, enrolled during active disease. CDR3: CASSLYRTGSSPLHF. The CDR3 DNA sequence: TGTGCCAGCAGCTTGTATCGGACAGGGAGTTCACCCCTCCACTTT.